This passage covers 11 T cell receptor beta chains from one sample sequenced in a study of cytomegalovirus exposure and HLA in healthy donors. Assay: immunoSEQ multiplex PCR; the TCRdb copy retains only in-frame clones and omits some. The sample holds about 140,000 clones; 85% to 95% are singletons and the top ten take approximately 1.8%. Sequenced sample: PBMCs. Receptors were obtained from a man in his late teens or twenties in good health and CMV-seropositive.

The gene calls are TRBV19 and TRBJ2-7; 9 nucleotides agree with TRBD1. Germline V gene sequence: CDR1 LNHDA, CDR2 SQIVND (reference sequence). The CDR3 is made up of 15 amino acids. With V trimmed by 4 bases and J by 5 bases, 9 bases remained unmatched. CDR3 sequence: CASSTPGQGRDEQYF. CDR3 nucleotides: TGTGCCAGTAGTACGCCGGGACAGGGTAGGGACGAGCAGTACTTC.

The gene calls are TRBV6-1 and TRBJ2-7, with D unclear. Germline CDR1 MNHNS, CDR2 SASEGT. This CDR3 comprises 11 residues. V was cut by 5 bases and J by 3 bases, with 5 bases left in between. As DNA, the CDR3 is TGTGCCAGCAGTCAAAACTACGAGCAGTACTTC. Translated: CASSQNYEQYF.

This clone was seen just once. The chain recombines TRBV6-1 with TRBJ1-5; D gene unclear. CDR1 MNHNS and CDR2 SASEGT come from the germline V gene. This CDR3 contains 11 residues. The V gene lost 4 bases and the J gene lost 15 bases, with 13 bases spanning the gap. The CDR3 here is CASSVGHGRHF. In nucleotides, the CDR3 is TGTGCCAGCAGTGTAGGGCATGGGAGGCATTTT.

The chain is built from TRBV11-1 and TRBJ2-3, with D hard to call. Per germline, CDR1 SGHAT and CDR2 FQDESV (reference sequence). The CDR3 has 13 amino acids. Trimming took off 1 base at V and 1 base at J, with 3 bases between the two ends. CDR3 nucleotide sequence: TGTGCCAGCAGCTTAGGAGGCACAGATACGCAGTATTTT. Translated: CASSLGGTDTQYF.

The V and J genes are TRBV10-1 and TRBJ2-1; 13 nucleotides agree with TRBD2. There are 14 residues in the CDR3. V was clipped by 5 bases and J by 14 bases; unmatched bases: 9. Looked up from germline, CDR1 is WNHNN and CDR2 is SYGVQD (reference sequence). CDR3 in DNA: TGCGCCAGCAGTCCCGGGACTAGCGGGACTTCGAAGTTCTTC. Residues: CASSPGTSGTSKFF.

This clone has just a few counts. CDR3 DNA: TGTGCCAGCTCACCCGCGGACAGGCCGAATTCACCCCTCCACTTT. This encodes CASSPADRPNSPLHF. The V call is TRBV18, the J call TRBJ1-6; 7 bases align to TRBD1. Germline V CDR1 and CDR2: KGHSH, LQKENI. The CDR3 has 15 residues. V was clipped by 3 bases and J by 7 bases; unmatched bases: 6.

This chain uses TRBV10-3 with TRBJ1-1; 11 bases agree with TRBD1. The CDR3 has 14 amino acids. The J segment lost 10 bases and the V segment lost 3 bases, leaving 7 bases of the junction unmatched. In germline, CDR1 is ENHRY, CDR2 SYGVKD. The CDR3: CAISEPGQGDGAFF. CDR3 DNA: TGTGCCATCAGTGAACCGGGACAGGGGGATGGAGCTTTCTTT.

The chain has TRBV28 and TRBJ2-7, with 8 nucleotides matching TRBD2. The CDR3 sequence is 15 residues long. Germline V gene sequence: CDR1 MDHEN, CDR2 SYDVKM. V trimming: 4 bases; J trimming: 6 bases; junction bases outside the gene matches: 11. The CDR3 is CASSSSLAGYSEQYF. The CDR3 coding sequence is TGTGCCAGCAGTTCCTCCCTAGCGGGTTATTCCGAGCAGTACTTC.

The CDR3 DNA reads TGTGCCAGCAGTTACGGGATGGAAAATCAGCCCCAGCATTTT. Its translation: CASSYGMENQPQHF. This chain uses TRBV28 with TRBJ1-5; D gene unclear. The ends were cut back, 4 bases at V and 4 bases at J, with 11 bases in the middle. Germline lookup yields CDR1 MDHEN and CDR2 SYDVKM. The CDR3 covers 14 residues.

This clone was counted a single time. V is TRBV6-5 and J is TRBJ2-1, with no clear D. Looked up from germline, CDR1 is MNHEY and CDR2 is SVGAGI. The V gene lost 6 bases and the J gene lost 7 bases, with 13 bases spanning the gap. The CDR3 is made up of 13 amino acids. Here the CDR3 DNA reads TGTGCCAGCAGCAACCGATATCGGAATGAGCAGTTCTTC. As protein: CASSNRYRNEQFF.

CDR3: CASSLSRAETQYF. DNA for the CDR3: TGTGCCAGCAGCTTAAGCAGGGCAGAGACCCAGTACTTC. This chain joins TRBV7-2 and TRBJ2-5; TRBD1 might be the D (5 bases). CDR1 and CDR2 (germline): SGHTA, FQGNSA. The CDR3 contains 13 residues. The V gene lost 2 bases and the J gene lost 4 bases, with 8 bases spanning the gap.